This T cell receptor (beta chain) was documented in a study of blood T cell repertoires in COVID-19. The V gene's germline CDR1 is LGHDT and CDR2 YNNKEL (reference sequence). The CDR3 extends over 14 amino acids. Concerning this clone itself: The junction shows a germline mismatch at one end, possibly a read error.

Sequencing used immunoSEQ multiplex PCR; TCRdb keeps in-frame clones, though not all of them. This table has roughly 75,000 clones, 65% to 85% appearing once. This receptor was obtained from a middle-aged man with COVID-19, enrolled during active disease. Sequencing was carried out using peripheral blood. The V call is TRBV3-1 (or the pseudogene TRBV3-2), the J call TRBJ2-5, with D possibly TRBD2 on 6 matching bases. The CDR3 protein is CASSQVSGEETQYF. The CDR3 DNA follows: TGTGCCAGCAGTCAAGTTTCGGGGGAAGAGACCCAGTACTTC.